These 26 T cell receptor beta chains were sequenced from one sample in a study of blood T cells in healthy people across ages. A J-beta primer mix and a sample-barcoded 5' primer were used in a second PCR of roughly 6 to 11 cycles. TCRdb re-analysed the 5' RACE reads in MiXCR, keeping a single row per CDR3 protein. Counted here are nearly 1 million distinct CDR3 sequences, about 53% occurring once; the ten biggest clones make up about a fifth. The sequenced sample consisted of blood. Source of these receptors: a woman aged 55-69 years in good health.

This chain connects TRBV6-6 to TRBJ2-5; 10 nucleotides align to TRBD1. Germline V gene data show CDR1 as MNHNY and CDR2 as SVGAGI (reference sequence). The CDR3 runs to 16 residues. Trimming cost V 2 bases and J 3 bases; bases outside gene matches: 6. CDR3 DNA sequence: TGTGCCAGCAGTTACAAACCGGGACAGGGGAAAGAGACCCAGTACTTC. Amino acid sequence: CASSYKPGQGKETQYF.

The chain is built from TRBV12-3 or TRBV12-4 and TRBJ1-2, with D possibly being TRBD1 (5 bases). V was pared by 7 bases and J by 2 bases, with 14 bases between. There are 14 residues in the CDR3. CDR3 coding DNA: TGTGCCAGCACCCTAGGGACGCAGAACTATGGCTACACCTTC. Its protein is CASTLGTQNYGYTF.

This clonotype showed up just a few times. The chain has TRBV5-1 and TRBJ2-5, with 8 bases fitting TRBD1. The germline V gene has CDR1 SGHRS and CDR2 YFSETQ. This CDR3 has 15 residues. The ends lost 4 bases at V and 2 bases at J; junction bases unmatched: 7. As DNA, the CDR3 is TGCGCCAGCAGCACCACAGGGGGATGGCAAGAGACCCAGTACTTC. Translating gives CASSTTGGWQETQYF.

The rearrangement uses TRBV10-3 and TRBJ1-2; D is unclear. This CDR3 spans 13 amino acids. CDR1 is ENHRY and CDR2 is SYGVKD in the germline V gene. V was clipped by 3 bases and J by 6 bases, with 11 bases between them. CDR3 amino acids: CAISEVVMDGYTF. CDR3 nucleotides: TGTGCCATCAGTGAAGTGGTAATGGATGGCTACACCTTC.

This clonotype showed up just a few times. The J gene is TRBJ2-7, the V gene TRBV20-1; 10 positions match TRBD2. The germline V gene has CDR1 DFQATT and CDR2 SNEGSKA (reference sequence). V gave up 5 bases and J gave up 6 bases; unmatched junction bases: 10. The CDR3 loop spans 14 amino acids. The CDR3 DNA is TGCAGTGCTTTTAAAGCGGGAGGGCCGGGCGAGCAGTACTTC. Protein: CSAFKAGGPGEQYF.

The rearrangement uses TRBV29-1 and TRBJ1-2; D not certain. This CDR3 contains 12 residues. Trimming stripped 7 bases from V and 5 bases from J, with 14 bases between. Germline V gives CDR1 SQVTM, CDR2 ANQGSEA. The CDR3 loop is CSAGSDSYGYTF. In nucleotides, the CDR3 is TGCAGCGCCGGATCAGACTCATATGGCTACACCTTC.

The V call is TRBV6-5, the J call TRBJ1-2; 9 bases align to TRBD1. Per germline, CDR1 MNHEY and CDR2 SVGAGI. The CDR3 extends over 15 amino acids. V lost 2 bases to trimming and J lost 6 bases; unmatched junction nucleotides: 7. The DNA of the CDR3 is TGTGCCAGCAGTTACCGCGGGACAGGGCAGAATGGCTACACCTTC. This encodes CASSYRGTGQNGYTF.

As regards this clonotype: Its ends do not fully match the called genes, so a read error is possible. This chain uses TRBV28 with TRBJ2-4; the D is unclear. The CDR3 length is 14 residues. Germline V lookup: CDR1 MDHEN, CDR2 SYDVKM. The CDR3 loop is CTSRENGAKNIQYF. The CDR3 region has the DNA TGTACCAGCAGAGAGAACGGAGCCAAAAACATTCAGTACTTC. Supplemented by reference TRBV28 and TRBJ2-4, the full variable domain reads DVKVTQSSRYLVKRTGEKVFLECVQDMDHENMFWYRQDPGLGLRLIYFSYDVKMKEKGDIPEGYSVSREKKERFSLILESASTNQTSMYLCTSRENGAKNIQYFGAGTRLSVL.

In its sample, this clonotype was seen a few times. The CDR3 DNA follows: TGTGCCAGCAGCTTAGTCGCGGGAGAGGAGACCCAGTACTTC. Protein sequence: CASSLVAGEETQYF. V and J are TRBV7-9 and TRBJ2-5, with 7 bases aligning to TRBD2. CDR1 and CDR2 (germline): SEHNR, FQNEAQ (reference sequence). CDR3 length: 14 residues. V lost 1 base, J lost 5 bases, and 4 bases stayed unmatched.

CDR3 sequence (DNA): TGTGCCAGCAGTTTAGGTTTACACTGGCGTGGTCGCGCAGATACGCAGTATTTT. Its translation: CASSLGLHWRGRADTQYF. This sequence joins TRBV28 and TRBJ2-3; D call uncertain. CDR1 and CDR2 (germline): MDHEN, SYDVKM. There are 18 residues in the CDR3. The V and J ends lost 2 bases and 4 bases respectively, with 22 bases between them.

This clonotype was recorded once. V usage is TRBV7-2 and J usage is TRBJ2-3; TRBD1 matches 9 bases. V dropped 4 bases and J dropped 0; count of bases not matched to a gene: 2. Per the germline V gene, CDR1 is SGHTA and CDR2 is FQGNSA. CDR3 size: 15 residues. The CDR3 nucleotides are TGTGCCAGCAGCTGGACAGGGGTTAGCACAGATACGCAGTATTTT. This codes for CASSWTGVSTDTQYF.

This clonotype has only a few counts. The chain recombines TRBV12-3 or TRBV12-4 with TRBJ1-1; D remains unclear. The CDR3 is 14 amino acids. The V gene lost 3 bases and the J gene lost 0 bases, with 8 bases spanning the gap. DNA for the CDR3: TGTGCCAGCAGTTTCGGGCTTCTGAACACTGAAGCTTTCTTT. Protein: CASSFGLLNTEAFF.

This clonotype was recorded a few times. The chain combines TRBV12-3 or TRBV12-4 with TRBJ2-1; 8 nucleotides match TRBD2. V shed 1 base, J shed 7 bases, and the junction held 3 bases outside the gene matches. This CDR3 has 14 amino acids. Written as DNA, the CDR3 is TGTGCCAGCAGTTTAGACGGGAGGGCGAATGAGCAGTTCTTC. Amino acid sequence: CASSLDGRANEQFF.

This clonotype has a single count. The chain couples TRBV28 to TRBJ2-7; no clear D gene. Trimming took off 6 bases at V and 2 bases at J, with 20 bases between the two ends. The germline gives CDR1 MDHEN, CDR2 SYDVKM. The CDR3 is 16 residues long. The DNA for the CDR3 is TGTGCCAGCAGAACAACAGCGCCAGGCACGACCTACGAGCAGTACTTC. Amino acids: CASRTTAPGTTYEQYF.

This chain joins TRBV20-1 and TRBJ2-7; 9 bases are a match to TRBD2. Trimming removed 4 bases from V and 4 bases from J; junction bases left unmatched: 11. This CDR3 spans 15 amino acids. Germline V lookup: CDR1 DFQATT, CDR2 SNEGSKA (reference sequence). CDR3 loop: CSATGGGRGAYEQYF. As DNA, the CDR3 is TGCAGTGCTACGGGAGGCGGGAGGGGCGCGTACGAGCAGTACTTC.

The J gene is TRBJ2-3, the V gene TRBV20-1; D possibly corresponds to TRBD1 (5 bases). Trimming left V 0 bases short and J 0 bases short, with 10 bases between. The CDR3 runs 15 residues. CDR1 and CDR2 (germline): DFQATT, SNEGSKA (reference sequence). The CDR3 DNA reads TGCAGTGCTAGAGATCAGGGCATTAGCACAGATACGCAGTATTTT. Protein product: CSARDQGISTDTQYF.

This rearrangement joins TRBV10-3 to TRBJ2-3; no definite D call. The CDR3 sequence is 14 residues long. Between the trimmed V and J ends, which lost 4 bases and 2 bases, there was a span of 10 bases. Germline values: CDR1 ENHRY, CDR2 SYGVKD. CDR3 coding DNA: TGTGCCATCAGTGCGAACTCGAACACAGATACGCAGTATTTT. Encoded protein: CAISANSNTDTQYF.

This clonotype was observed at least ten times. CDR3 nucleotide sequence: TGTGCCAGTAGGACGGGACTAGCGGGAGTAGAGACCCAGTACTTC. This codes for CASRTGLAGVETQYF. The chain joins TRBV19 to TRBJ2-5; TRBD2 agrees at 14 bases. The CDR3 contains 15 residues. J gave up 4 bases and V 6 bases, and 4 bases lay outside the gene matches. CDR1 is LNHDA and CDR2 is SQIVND in the germline V gene (reference sequence).

Worth noting for this clonotype: One end of the junction varies from germline; a read error may be responsible. This sequence joins TRBV6-6 and TRBJ2-3; D perhaps matches TRBD1 (5 bases). Germline CDR1 is MNHNY and CDR2 is SVGAGI (reference sequence). The CDR3 is made up of 15 amino acids. The CDR3 protein is CASSYFDRSTATQYF. The CDR3 nucleotides are TGTGCCAGCAGTTACTTTGACAGAAGTACAGCTACGCAGTATTTT.

The CDR3 is CASTAGLAGEVDTQYF. In DNA form, the CDR3 reads TGTGCCAGCACTGCCGGACTAGCGGGAGAGGTAGATACGCAGTATTTT. The V and J genes are TRBV7-9 and TRBJ2-3; 13 bases are a match to TRBD2. Germline loops: CDR1 SEHNR, CDR2 FQNEAQ (reference sequence). The CDR3 spans 16 residues. V lost 7 bases to trimming and J lost 5 bases; unmatched junction nucleotides: 9.

The chain uses TRBV18 and TRBJ1-6, with D unclear. The length of the CDR3 is 17 residues. V was clipped by 1 base and J by 7 bases, with 17 bases between them. Germline lookup yields CDR1 KGHSH and CDR2 LQKENI. This chain's CDR3 is CASSPRRGPSENSPLHF. As DNA, the CDR3 is TGTGCCAGCTCACCACGCCGAGGGCCCTCTGAGAATTCACCCCTCCACTTT.

This clonotype has just a few counts. It may be a read error: a sequence one base away is much more abundant. This chain connects TRBV27 to TRBJ2-5, with 8 bases identical to TRBD2. Germline V gene sequence: CDR1 MNHEY, CDR2 SMNVEV (reference sequence). This CDR3 is 14 amino acids long. DNA of the CDR3: TGTGCCAGCGGTTTCGCCGGGAGGGAAGAGACCCAGTACTTC. Protein product: CASGFAGREETQYF.

With respect to this clonotype: Mismatch with germline at one junction end may stem from a read error. The rearrangement joins TRBV12-3 or TRBV12-4 to TRBJ1-5; D ambiguous. The CDR3 loop spans 14 amino acids. This CDR3 is CASGLRPQIQPQHF. The CDR3 coding sequence is TGTGCCAGCGGTTTAAGGCCCCAGATACAGCCCCAGCATTTT.

V usage is TRBV28 and J usage is TRBJ2-1; D is ambiguous. The CDR3 runs 12 residues. Per germline, CDR1 MDHEN and CDR2 SYDVKM. V dropped 4 bases and J dropped 15 bases, with 16 bases sitting between them. The CDR3 DNA is TGTGCCAGCAGTTCCACAGTCAAGGGCGGGTTCTTC. Its translation is CASSSTVKGGFF.

Concerning this clonotype itself: The germline gene is not matched at one end of the junction; a read error may be the cause. V gene TRBV12-3 or TRBV12-4 combines with J gene TRBJ1-1; D is unclear. The CDR3 covers 13 residues. CDR3 nucleotide sequence: TGTGCCACCATTTTAGTAGGAGGGTTTGAAGTTTTCTTT. It translates to CATILVGGFEVFF.

The CDR3 DNA is TGTGCCCCCCAGGCGGCGCAGAGCTCCTACAATGAGCAGTTCTTC. Protein product: CAPQAAQSSYNEQFF. V gene TRBV7-9 combines with J gene TRBJ2-1; D is uncertain. The CDR3 length is 15 residues. Germline-derived CDR1 and CDR2 are SEHNR and FQNEAQ (reference sequence). The V gene lost 11 bases and the J gene lost 0 bases, with 17 bases spanning the gap.